The clone carrying this T cell receptor beta chain appeared a single time. TCR libraries were built from roughly 0.5 ug of total RNA by linear amplification. Source study methods: From about five healthy donors, around 78,000 rearranged TCR alpha transcripts were sequenced. TCRdb ran MiXCR on the reads and lists one entry per CDR3 protein. The V and J calls and clone size come from TCRdb's table, not from the authors' own analysis. The sample contains around 200,000 distinct CDR3 sequences, under 85% of which appear only once. The source of the sample is a study of healthy donors' naive CD4 and CD8 T cells. Trimming pared 5 bases from V and 0 bases from J, leaving 10 bases between. This CDR3 is built from 14 residues. The germline gives CDR1 SGHVS, CDR2 FQNEAQ.

The chain carries TRBV7-8 and TRBJ2-5; D ambiguous. Sample: naive CD4+ and CD8+ T cells sorted from blood, pooled from several donors. The sequence derives from a pool of human donors in good health; the sample pools cells from several healthy donors. The CDR3 DNA sequence: TGTGCCAGCAGCCCTACTCAGTACCAAGAGACCCAGTACTTC. Residues: CASSPTQYQETQYF.